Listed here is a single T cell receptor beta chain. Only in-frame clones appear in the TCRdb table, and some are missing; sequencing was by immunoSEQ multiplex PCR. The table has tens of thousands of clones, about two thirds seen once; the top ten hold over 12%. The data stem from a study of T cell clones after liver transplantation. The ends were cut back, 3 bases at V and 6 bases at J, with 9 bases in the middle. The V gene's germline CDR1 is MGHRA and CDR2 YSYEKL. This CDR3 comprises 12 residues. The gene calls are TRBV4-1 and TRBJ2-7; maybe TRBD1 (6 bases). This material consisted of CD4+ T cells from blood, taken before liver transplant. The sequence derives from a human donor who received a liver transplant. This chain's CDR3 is CASSHYRAEQYF. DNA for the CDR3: TGCGCCAGCAGCCACTACAGGGCCGAGCAGTACTTC.